The 5 T cell receptor beta chains given below trace back to one sample, sequenced in a study. TCRdb recomputed calls from the RT-PCR reads with MiXCR, one row per CDR3 protein. The repertoire holds about 680,000 distinct CDR3 sequences, with 14% as singletons. The material sequenced was memory CD4+ T cells from blood. These TCRs come from a female donor in good health, serving as a healthy control.

The chain joins TRBV28 to TRBJ2-3, with TRBD2 matching 16 bases. Trimming cost V 6 bases and J 2 bases; bases outside gene matches: 5. CDR3 length: 17 residues. Germline CDR1 reads MDHEN; CDR2 reads SYDVKM. CDR3 nucleotides: TGTGCCAGCAGCCTAGGGACTAGCGGGAGGGACACAGATACGCAGTATTTT. This gives the protein CASSLGTSGRDTDTQYF. Supplemented by reference TRBV28 and TRBJ2-3, the full variable domain reads DVKVTQSSRYLVKRTGEKVFLECVQDMDHENMFWYRQDPGLGLRLIYFSYDVKMKEKGDIPEGYSVSREKKERFSLILESASTNQTSMYLCASSLGTSGRDTDTQYFGPGTRLTVL.

This clonotype was seen only a few times. The rearrangement joins TRBV3-1 to TRBJ2-7, with 7 bases aligning to TRBD2. From germline, CDR1 is LGHDT and CDR2 YNNKEL (reference sequence). Trimming at V came to 4 bases and at J to 0 bases, leaving 6 bases not matched to a gene. The CDR3 has 15 residues. The CDR3 sequence is CASSLSGLASYEQYF. The CDR3 nucleotides read TGTGCCAGCAGCCTTAGCGGGCTAGCCTCCTACGAGCAGTACTTC.

This chain uses TRBV5-1 with TRBJ2-5; 9 bases align to TRBD1. The CDR3 runs 13 residues. The V segment lost 5 bases and the J segment 4 bases; nucleotides outside the gene matches: 3. Germline loops: CDR1 SGHRS, CDR2 YFSETQ. The CDR3 sequence is CASRETGGETQYF. The DNA of the CDR3 is TGCGCCAGCAGAGAGACAGGGGGAGAGACCCAGTACTTC. The variable domain in full, completed from reference TRBV5-1 and TRBJ2-5, reads KAGVTQTPRYLIKTRGQQVTLSCSPISGHRSVSWYQQTPGQGLQFLFEYFSETQRNKGNFPGRFSGRQFSNSRSEMNVSTLELGDSALYLCASRETGGETQYFGPGTRLLVL.

There are many counts of this clonotype. The V and J genes are TRBV20-1 and TRBJ2-5; D unresolved. Germline CDR1 is DFQATT and CDR2 is SNEGSKA (reference sequence). This CDR3 is 8 amino acids long. V lost 1 base and J lost 13, with 4 bases in between. CDR3 coding DNA: TGCAGTGCTAGAGGACTGTACTTC. Its protein product is CSARGLYF.

A few counts support this clonotype. J is TRBJ2-1 and V is TRBV6-2 or TRBV6-3; maybe TRBD2 (5 bases). The CDR3 is 17 amino acids. V lost 2 bases, J lost 6 bases, and 20 bases lay in between. Germline V CDR1 and CDR2: MNHEY, SVGEGT. CDR3 residues: CASSYPSYSGGGNEQFF. DNA for the CDR3: TGTGCCAGCAGTTACCCGTCCTACTCTGGAGGCGGCAATGAGCAGTTCTTC.